These 4 T cell receptor beta chains share one sample of origin, sequenced in a study of T cells expressing NK-cell markers. TCRdb reworked the 5' RACE reads into one entry per CDR3 protein, no DNA. Its listing shows 550,000 to 600,000 distinct CDR3 sequences. The sample was blood T cells: a sorted CD56 or NKG2C T cell subset, CD4+ or CD8+ T cells, or bulk PBMC T cells (not recorded which). Receptor source: a man aged 18 to 29 in good health.

The chain joins TRBV6-5 to TRBJ1-1. CDR1 MNHEY and CDR2 SVGAGI come from the germline V gene. The CDR3 is 16 residues long. CDR3 region: CASSYDGLLGNTEAFF.

The chain is built from TRBV5-5 and TRBJ2-1. This CDR3 is 13 amino acids long. In germline, CDR1 is SGHKS, CDR2 YYEKEE (reference sequence). The CDR3 protein is CASSMLSYNEQFF.

This chain links TRBV12-3 or TRBV12-4 with TRBJ2-2; the TRBD1 assignment by TCRdb is unverifiable without DNA. The CDR3 runs 13 residues. CDR3: CASSEPGSGELFF.

The CDR3 region is CASSTPRRWEQFF. This chain connects TRBV7-9 to TRBJ2-1. The CDR3 is made up of 13 amino acids. The germline V gene has CDR1 SEHNR and CDR2 FQNEAQ (reference sequence). Filled out from reference TRBV7-9 and TRBJ2-1, the complete variable domain reads DTGVSQNPRHKITKRGQNVTFRCDPISEHNRLYWYRQTLGQGPEFLTYFQNEAQLEKSRLLSDRFSAERPKGSFSTLEIQRTEQGDSAMYLCASSTPRRWEQFFGPGTRLTVL.